The present entry profiles one T cell receptor beta chain with its context. Its specificity is unknown. One end of the junction is discordant with germline, which a read error may explain. Clones were read by immunoSEQ multiplex PCR, and TCRdb kept only the in-frame ones, dropping some. The table includes 40,000 to 50,000 clones, approximately 80% detected once. The sample belongs to a study of OX40 agonist ivuxolimab in advanced cancers. Study details: Each patient was given ivuxolimab into a vein every 2 weeks, at 0.01 to 10 mg/kg. Broader study findings: Low clonal expansion, among the lowest seen, marked partial responders at 0.1-3.0 mg/kg.

Looked up from germline, CDR1 is MDHEN and CDR2 is SYDVKM. This CDR3 spans 13 amino acids. The sequence derives from an adult with an advanced solid tumor such as melanoma, head and neck, liver or kidney cancer. The chain links TRBV28 to TRBJ1-4; D is perhaps TRBD1 (6 bases). The sequences come from CD4+ or CD8+ T cells sorted from blood, collected in a trial of the OX40 agonist ivuxolimab. CDR3 loop: CASSLGGAGLLGF. The CDR3 nucleotides are TGTGCCAGCAGTTTAGGGGGCGCGGGACTACTTGGATTT.